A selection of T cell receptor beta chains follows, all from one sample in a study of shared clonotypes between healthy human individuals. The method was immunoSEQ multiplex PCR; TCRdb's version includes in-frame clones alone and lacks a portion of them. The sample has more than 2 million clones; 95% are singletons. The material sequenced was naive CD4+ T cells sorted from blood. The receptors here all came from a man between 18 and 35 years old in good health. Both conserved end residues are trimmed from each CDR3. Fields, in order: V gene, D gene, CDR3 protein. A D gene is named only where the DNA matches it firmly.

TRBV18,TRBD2,ASSPSGATYEQY
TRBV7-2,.,ASSFARGQETQY
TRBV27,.,ASSPSQPQETQY
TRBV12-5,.,ASGPGHLNTGELF
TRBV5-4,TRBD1,AAQGRDEQF
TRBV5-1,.,ASSSLGGGGDTQY
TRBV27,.,ASSNTYEQY
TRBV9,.,ASSVDGYQPQH
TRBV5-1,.,ASSLGGIGTEAF
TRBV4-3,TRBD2,ASSQERLAGGPGADTQY
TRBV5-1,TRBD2,ASSQGGVANTGELF
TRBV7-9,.,ASSLSGVDTEAF
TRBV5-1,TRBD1,ASRAGTGPEAF
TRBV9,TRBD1,ASSPRQGMNTEAF
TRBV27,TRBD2,ASSLSSMKLAGGRDTQY
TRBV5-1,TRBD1,ASSFATGASNEQF
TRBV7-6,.,ASRGGETQY